This entry lists 16 T cell receptor beta chains sequenced from one sample in a study of T cell responses to AZD1222 COVID-19 vaccine (TCRdb year 2021). This specimen's time point label, per the study, means: baseline before first vaccination. Library construction relied on the immunoSEQ multiplex PCR assay. In its TCRdb copy, this immuneACCESS table keeps in-frame sequences only and misses some clones. Where compared with another copy, unresolved V genes explain less than half of these, and the others have no known cause. This sample is represented by 120,000 to 150,000 clones; about 92% of them were singletons. The ten largest make up approximately 2% of the sample. Here the sequenced sample was peripheral blood, taken on day 0 of AZD1222 vaccination. These receptors all come from an adult in good health.

Note on this clone: At the DNA level, this CDR3 is encoded by other sequences in the same sample as well. The chain is built from TRBV24-1 and TRBJ1-2; the D is unclear. The CDR3 consists of 11 residues. V was cut by 3 bases and J by 2 bases, with 0 bases left in between. From germline, CDR1 is KGHDR and CDR2 SFDVKD. CDR3 nucleotide sequence: TGTGCCACCAGTGATAACTATGGCTACACCTTC. Translating it yields CATSDNYGYTF.

The chain links TRBV6-1 to TRBJ2-7; 10 nucleotides agree with TRBD1. CDR3 length: 16 residues. Germline V gene data show CDR1 as MNHNS and CDR2 as SASEGT. V shed 2 bases and J 0 bases; nucleotides not matched to a gene: 4. CDR3 nucleotide sequence: TGTGCCAGCAGTGAAAGGGGACAGGGGCCCTCCTACGAGCAGTACTTC. Protein product: CASSERGQGPSYEQYF.

V gene TRBV7-9 combines with J gene TRBJ1-2; D may be TRBD1 (5 bases). The CDR3 runs 13 residues. The germline V and J ends were trimmed by 1 base and 4 bases, with 7 bases remaining between them. CDR1 is SEHNR and CDR2 is FQNEAQ in the germline V gene (reference sequence). This CDR3 is CASSLVQGYGYTF. The CDR3 DNA reads as TGTGCCAGCAGCTTAGTGCAGGGCTATGGCTACACCTTC.

This clone was counted once. CDR3 loop: CASSPANTEAFF. CDR3 nucleotide sequence: TGCGCCAGCAGTCCGGCGAACACTGAAGCTTTCTTT. The chain combines TRBV10-2 with TRBJ1-1; no clear D gene. From germline, CDR1 is WSHSY and CDR2 SAAADI. The V end was cut by 5 bases, the J end by 1 base, with 5 bases between. CDR3 length: 12 residues.

The chain is built from TRBV7-3 and TRBJ1-6, with D perhaps TRBD1 (5 bases). The germline V and J ends were trimmed by 5 bases and 6 bases, with 8 bases remaining between them. The CDR3 has 13 amino acids. Germline V gene lookup returns CDR1 SGHTA and CDR2 FQGTGA. CDR3 coding DNA: TGTGCCAGCAGCGTCCAGGGTAATTCACCCCTCCACTTT. This gives the protein CASSVQGNSPLHF. Variable domain in full (rest from reference TRBV7-3 and TRBJ1-6): GAGVSQTPSNKVTEKGKYVELRCDPISGHTALYWYRQSLGQGPEFLIYFQGTGAADDSGLPNDRFFAVRPEGSVSTLKIQRTERGDSAVYLCASSVQGNSPLHFGNGTRLTVT.

V and J are TRBV11-2 and TRBJ2-1; D may be TRBD2 (6 bases). From germline, CDR1 is SGHAT and CDR2 FQNNGV. CDR3 size: 11 residues. The ends were cut back, 1 base at V and 12 bases at J, with 7 bases in the middle. CDR3 sequence (DNA): TGTGCCAGCAGCTTAGCCGGGGGGCAGTTCTTC. Its translation is CASSLAGGQFF.

CDR3 DNA: TGTGCCAGTAGTATCCGGGGACGAGGTGGCTACACCTTC. This encodes CASSIRGRGGYTF. The chain couples TRBV19 to TRBJ1-2, with D possibly TRBD1 on 5 matching bases. Germline values: CDR1 LNHDA, CDR2 SQIVND (reference sequence). This CDR3 has 13 amino acids. Trimming shortened V by 3 bases and J by 7 bases, and 12 bases separated the two germline ends.

The rearrangement uses TRBV6-6 and TRBJ1-1; D remains unclear. The CDR3 totals 14 residues. V was trimmed by 5 bases and J by 2 bases, leaving 12 bases between them. CDR1 and CDR2 from the germline V gene are MNHNY and SVGAGI (reference sequence). For the CDR3, the DNA is TGTGCCAGCAGTCCAAGTCGGGTTAACACTGAAGCTTTCTTT. Encoded protein: CASSPSRVNTEAFF.

The gene calls are TRBV7-3 and TRBJ1-1; D is ambiguous. V shed 5 bases and J shed 5 bases, with 15 bases lying between them. Germline CDR1 SGHTA, CDR2 FQGTGA. The length of the CDR3 is 14 residues. CDR3 in DNA: TGTGCCAGCAGCCCGCCCGGTTCTGGGACTGAAGCTTTCTTT. The encoded protein is CASSPPGSGTEAFF.

V and J are TRBV11-1 and TRBJ2-1; D is undetermined. There are 14 residues in the CDR3. The ends were cut back, 4 bases at V and 9 bases at J, with 16 bases in the middle. In germline, CDR1 is SGHAT, CDR2 FQDESV (reference sequence). The CDR3 coding sequence is TGTGCCAGCAGCTCGTCCCCTGGGGAAGGTGAGCAGTTCTTC. Amino acids: CASSSSPGEGEQFF.

The rearrangement links TRBV18 to TRBJ2-3; 8 positions match TRBD2. The V gene's germline CDR1 is KGHSH and CDR2 LQKENI. V lost 1 base and J lost 0; bases outside the gene matches: 3. CDR3 length equals 16 residues. Here the CDR3 DNA reads TGTGCCAGCTCACCACGAAGCGGGGGTAGCACAGATACGCAGTATTTT. Protein: CASSPRSGGSTDTQYF.

This chain links TRBV7-2 with TRBJ1-5; D is perhaps TRBD1 (5 bases). CDR1 and CDR2 from the germline V gene are SGHTA and FQGNSA. CDR3 length equals 14 residues. The germline V and J ends were trimmed by 3 bases and 2 bases, with 8 bases remaining between them. The CDR3 DNA reads as TGTGCCAGCAGCTTGAAACAGGGCAATCAGCCCCAGCATTTT. Its translation is CASSLKQGNQPQHF.

The chain links TRBV7-6 to TRBJ2-2; 12 nucleotides line up with TRBD1. From germline, CDR1 is SGHVS and CDR2 FNYEAQ. J was trimmed by 7 bases and V by 5 bases; bases with no gene match: 8. This CDR3 comprises 16 residues. CDR3: CASSKGGTGGFGELFF. The CDR3, as DNA: TGTGCCAGCAGCAAGGGAGGGACAGGGGGCTTCGGGGAGCTGTTTTTT. Looking up the rest from reference TRBV7-6 and TRBJ2-2 gives the full variable domain: GAGVSQSPRYKVTKRGQDVALRCDPISGHVSLYWYRQALGQGPEFLTYFNYEAQQDKSGLPNDRFSAERPEGSISTLTIQRTEQRDSAMYRCASSKGGTGGFGELFFGEGSRLTVL.

The chain links TRBV6-5 to TRBJ2-1; TRBD1 might be the D (5 bases). Between the trimmed V and J ends, which lost 2 bases and 8 bases, there was a span of 13 bases. The CDR3 totals 14 residues. Germline values: CDR1 MNHEY, CDR2 SVGAGI. CDR3 amino acids: CASSYGARGDEQFF. The CDR3 DNA sequence: TGTGCCAGCAGTTACGGGGCTAGAGGAGATGAGCAGTTCTTC.

This clone was seen more than once but under ten times. The junction and the germline gene differ at one end; a read error may be behind it. The J gene is TRBJ2-3, the V gene TRBV4-2, with 8 nucleotides matching TRBD2. The CDR3 totals 15 residues. Looked up from germline, CDR1 is LGHNA and CDR2 is YNFKEQ. This CDR3 reads CASSQAGEASDTQYF. Here the CDR3 DNA reads TGTGCCAGCAGTCAAGCGGGAGAGGCGTCAGATACGCAGTATTTT.

The chain carries TRBV29-1 and TRBJ1-1; 7 bases align to TRBD1. Trimming cost V 4 bases and J 0 bases; bases outside gene matches: 11. This CDR3 has 16 amino acids. CDR1 and CDR2 from the germline V gene are SQVTM and ANQGSEA. The CDR3 DNA is TGCAGCGTTGTGAAGGCAGGGGGGGTATTGAACACTGAAGCTTTCTTT. Amino acids: CSVVKAGGVLNTEAFF.